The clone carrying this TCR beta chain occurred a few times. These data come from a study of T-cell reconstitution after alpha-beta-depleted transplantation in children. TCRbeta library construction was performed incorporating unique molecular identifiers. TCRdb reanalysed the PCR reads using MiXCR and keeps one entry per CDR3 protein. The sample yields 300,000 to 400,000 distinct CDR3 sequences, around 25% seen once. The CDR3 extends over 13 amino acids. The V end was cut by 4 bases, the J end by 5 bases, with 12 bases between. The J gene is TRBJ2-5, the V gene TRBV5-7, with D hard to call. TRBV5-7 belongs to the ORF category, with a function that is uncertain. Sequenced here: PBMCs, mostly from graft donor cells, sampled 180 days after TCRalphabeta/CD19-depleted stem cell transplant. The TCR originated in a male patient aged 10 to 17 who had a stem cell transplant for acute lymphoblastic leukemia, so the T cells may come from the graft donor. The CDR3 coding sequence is TGTGCCAGCAGCCGGGCCATGAGGGAGACCCAGTACTTC. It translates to CASSRAMRETQYF.